The 11 T cell receptor beta chains presented below share a single source sample, sequenced in a study of cytomegalovirus exposure and HLA in healthy donors. The PCR employed 60 Vbeta primers together with 13 Jbeta primers. Profiling relied on immunoSEQ multiplex PCR, and the TCRdb table lists in-frame clones only, not all of them. Of about 140,000 clones in the sample, roughly 80% were seen once. Specimen: PBMCs. The origin of the receptors is a female donor in good health and CMV-seronegative.

The V and J genes are TRBV28 and TRBJ2-3; D is unresolved. The CDR3 spans 12 residues. V was clipped by 3 bases and J by 4 bases, with 5 bases between them. Germline CDR1 MDHEN, CDR2 SYDVKM. The CDR3 region is CASSFQADTQYF. The CDR3 DNA is TGTGCCAGCAGTTTCCAGGCAGATACGCAGTATTTT. The whole variable domain, filled in from reference TRBV28 and TRBJ2-3, reads DVKVTQSSRYLVKRTGEKVFLECVQDMDHENMFWYRQDPGLGLRLIYFSYDVKMKEKGDIPEGYSVSREKKERFSLILESASTNQTSMYLCASSFQADTQYFGPGTRLTVL.

This clone was recorded a few times. This chain joins TRBV7-9 and TRBJ2-2; 8 bases agree with TRBD2. From germline, CDR1 is SEHNR and CDR2 FQNEAQ (reference sequence). The CDR3 loop spans 19 amino acids. V trimming: 4 bases; J trimming: 1 base; junction bases outside the gene matches: 14. The CDR3, as DNA: TGTGCCAGCAGCTCCCGGGGGGTAGCGGGACAAGGGAACACCGGGGAGCTGTTTTTT. It translates to CASSSRGVAGQGNTGELFF. The entire variable domain, with the rest obtained from reference TRBV7-9 and TRBJ2-2, is as follows: DTGVSQNPRHKITKRGQNVTFRCDPISEHNRLYWYRQTLGQGPEFLTYFQNEAQLEKSRLLSDRFSAERPKGSFSTLEIQRTEQGDSAMYLCASSSRGVAGQGNTGELFFGEGSRLTVL.

This clone was detected many times. V gene TRBV4-1 combines with J gene TRBJ1-1; no firm D call. The CDR3 loop spans 15 amino acids. Germline V gene data show CDR1 as MGHRA and CDR2 as YSYEKL. Trimming took off 1 base at V and 0 bases at J, with 9 bases between the two ends. The CDR3 DNA reads as TGCGCCAGCAGCCAAGGGAGAAACATGAACACTGAAGCTTTCTTT. Its protein product is CASSQGRNMNTEAFF.

The genes are TRBV13 and TRBJ2-7; 7 bases match TRBD1. V lost 4 bases and J lost 1; bases outside the gene matches: 7. The CDR3 covers 15 residues. Germline V gene data show CDR1 as PRHDT and CDR2 as FYEKMQ (reference sequence). The CDR3 protein is CASSYTQGLSYEQYF. The CDR3 DNA reads as TGTGCCAGCAGCTACACACAGGGGTTATCCTACGAGCAGTACTTC.

The V call is TRBV5-8, the J call TRBJ2-5, with 8 bases aligning to TRBD1. Germline V gene lookup returns CDR1 SGHTS and CDR2 YDEGEE. The CDR3 covers 14 residues. V gave up 4 bases and J gave up 5 bases; unmatched junction bases: 7. The CDR3 nucleotides read TGTGCCAGCAGCGTCGGACAGGGATGGGAGACCCAGTACTTC. Its protein product is CASSVGQGWETQYF. Together with reference TRBV5-8 and TRBJ2-5, the CDR3 gives the full variable domain: EAGVTQSPTHLIKTRGQQATLRCSPISGHTSVYWYQQALGLGLQFLLWYDEGEERNRGNFPPRFSGRQFPNYSSELNVNALELEDSALYLCASSVGQGWETQYFGPGTRLLVL.

V and J are TRBV11-2 and TRBJ2-7, with D tentatively TRBD2 (6 bases). V was trimmed by 8 bases and J by 1 base, leaving 9 bases between them. The CDR3 is 12 amino acids. CDR1 SGHAT and CDR2 FQNNGV come from the germline V gene. CDR3 residues: CASGRDSYEQYF. Here the CDR3 DNA reads TGTGCCAGCGGGCGGGATTCCTACGAGCAGTACTTC.

The V gene is TRBV2, the J gene TRBJ2-4; 9 bases map to TRBD1. The germline V gene has CDR1 SNHLY and CDR2 FYNNEI. The J segment lost 6 bases and the V segment lost 2 bases, leaving 14 bases of the junction unmatched. This CDR3 comprises 18 residues. CDR3 sequence reads: CASSESHSGTGISNIQYF. CDR3 DNA sequence: TGTGCCAGCAGTGAAAGCCACAGCGGGACAGGGATCTCAAACATTCAGTACTTC.

The genes are TRBV5-1 and TRBJ2-6; the D gene is possibly TRBD1 (6 bases). This CDR3 is built from 14 residues. The germline V gene has CDR1 SGHRS and CDR2 YFSETQ. Trimming took off 3 bases at V and 6 bases at J, with 10 bases between the two ends. CDR3 nucleotides: TGCGCCAGCAGCTGGGACATCGAGGCCAACGTCCTGACTTTC. Protein product: CASSWDIEANVLTF.

This chain uses TRBV29-1 with TRBJ2-1; D unclear. Trimming took 4 bases from V and 0 from J, leaving 13 bases between them. CDR1 is SQVTM, CDR2 ANQGSEA, per germline. This CDR3 has 15 amino acids. The CDR3 DNA reads TGCAGCGTTGTCCCTCCGTTGAGCTCCTACAATGAGCAGTTCTTC. Amino acid sequence: CSVVPPLSSYNEQFF.

The CDR3 DNA reads as TGCGCCAGCCGTTCGGACAGGGAGATTTACAATGAGCAGTTCTTC. Protein sequence: CASRSDREIYNEQFF. The V gene is TRBV4-1, the J gene TRBJ2-1; 8 nucleotides align to TRBD1. Germline loops: CDR1 MGHRA, CDR2 YSYEKL. This CDR3 has 15 residues. Trimming removed 8 bases from V and 4 bases from J; junction bases left unmatched: 10.

The chain has TRBV6-4 and TRBJ1-2, with TRBD1 as a possible D gene (5 bases). V lost 4 bases, J lost 2 bases, and 17 bases lay in between. This CDR3 is built from 16 residues. The V gene's germline CDR1 is MRHNA and CDR2 SNTAGT. The CDR3 DNA reads as TGTGCCAGCAGTGCCGTTGTAGTGAAGGGGAACTATGGCTACACCTTC. Encoded protein: CASSAVVVKGNYGYTF.